The 15 T cell receptor beta chains given below trace back to one sample, sequenced in a study of shared clonotypes between healthy human individuals. Method: immunoSEQ multiplex PCR; TCRdb's copy keeps in-frame clones and lacks some. The data contain approximately 1.5 million clones, approximately 98.5% of them seen just once; the ten biggest clones take up around 0.38%. Sequencing was performed on naive CD4+ T cells sorted from blood. Subset denoted: CD45RA+ positively selected. The receptor source for this set is a man between 25 and 39 years old in good health.

The chain employs TRBV6-7 and TRBJ2-7, with 8 bases lining up with TRBD1. TRBV6-7 is identified as an open reading frame with a role that is uncertain. V lost 9 bases, J lost 2 bases, and 15 bases stayed unmatched. The length of the CDR3 is 16 residues. CDR3 nucleotide sequence: TGTGCCAGTCAGAACACCCATCGGACAGGGACCTACGAGCAGTACTTC. Amino acid sequence: CASQNTHRTGTYEQYF.

This chain links TRBV18 with TRBJ2-7; D is possibly TRBD1 (5 bases). The CDR3 runs 18 residues. In germline, CDR1 is KGHSH, CDR2 LQKENI. Trimming took off 1 base at V and 3 bases at J, with 22 bases between the two ends. The CDR3 is CASSPRGFFKDKSYEQYF. For the CDR3, the DNA is TGTGCCAGCTCACCACGTGGATTTTTCAAGGACAAAAGCTACGAGCAGTACTTC.

The V call is TRBV4-1, the J call TRBJ2-7, with 8 bases matching TRBD1. The CDR3 has 15 amino acids. CDR1 and CDR2 (germline): MGHRA, YSYEKL. Trimming removed 2 bases from V and 5 bases from J; junction bases left unmatched: 8. In DNA form, the CDR3 reads TGCGCCAGCAGCCAAACCGGGACAGGAGTACACGAGCAGTACTTC. Protein: CASSQTGTGVHEQYF.

The V call is TRBV19, the J call TRBJ1-5; 10 bases map to TRBD1. The V gene's germline CDR1 is LNHDA and CDR2 SQIVND (reference sequence). The CDR3 extends over 16 amino acids. The V segment lost 4 bases and the J segment 2 bases; nucleotides outside the gene matches: 5. This CDR3 is CASSTTGQGRNQPQHF. The CDR3 bases are TGTGCCAGTAGTACCACGGGACAGGGGCGCAATCAGCCCCAGCATTTT.

V is TRBV11-3 and J is TRBJ2-3; the match to TRBD1 covers 7 bases. V dropped 5 bases and J dropped 2; count of bases not matched to a gene: 4. Germline V gene data show CDR1 as SGHNT and CDR2 as YENEEA. This CDR3 is 14 amino acids long. CDR3 nucleotide sequence: TGTGCCAGCAGCGGGACAGACAACACAGATACGCAGTATTTT. This sequence encodes CASSGTDNTDTQYF. The variable domain in full, with the rest retrieved from reference TRBV11-3 and TRBJ2-3, is EAGVVQSPRYKIIEKKQPVAFWCNPISGHNTLYWYLQNLGQGPELLIRYENEEAVDDSQLPKDRFSAERLKGVDSTLKIQPAELGDSAVYLCASSGTDNTDTQYFGPGTRLTVL.

The rearrangement joins TRBV7-3 to TRBJ2-7, with D maybe TRBD1 (7 bases). This CDR3 has 15 residues. Germline V lookup: CDR1 SGHTA, CDR2 FQGTGA. Between the trimmed V and J ends, which lost 3 bases and 0 bases, there was a span of 12 bases. The CDR3 reads CASSFSGGPSYEQYF. DNA of the CDR3: TGTGCCAGCAGCTTTTCAGGGGGGCCCTCCTACGAGCAGTACTTC.

This chain joins TRBV14 and TRBJ2-5; possible D gene TRBD2, 6 bases. The CDR3 consists of 13 residues. V shed 4 bases and J shed 3 bases, with 9 bases lying between them. The germline gives CDR1 SGHDN, CDR2 FVKESK. For the CDR3, the DNA is TGTGCCAGCAGCCGTTGGACTAAAGAGACCCAGTACTTC. It specifies CASSRWTKETQYF.

Remarks on this clone: Other DNA sequences in this sample translate to the same CDR3. The chain recombines TRBV11-2 with TRBJ2-2, with D unresolved. CDR1 is SGHAT and CDR2 is FQNNGV in the germline V gene. Trimming took 3 bases from V and 7 from J, leaving 3 bases between them. This CDR3 contains 11 residues. The CDR3 loop is CASSLSGELFF. The DNA of the CDR3 is TGTGCCAGCAGCTTGAGCGGGGAGCTGTTTTTT. The full variable domain, its missing parts supplied by reference TRBV11-2 and TRBJ2-2, is EAGVAQSPRYKIIEKRQSVAFWCNPISGHATLYWYQQILGQGPKLLIQFQNNGVVDDSQLPKDRFSAERLKGVDSTLKIQPAKLEDSAVYLCASSLSGELFFGEGSRLTVL.

The gene calls are TRBV29-1 and TRBJ1-1; 9 bases align to TRBD1. This CDR3 region has 15 residues. CDR1 is SQVTM and CDR2 is ANQGSEA in the germline V gene. V dropped 3 bases and J dropped 0; count of bases not matched to a gene: 5. In DNA form, the CDR3 reads TGCAGCGTTGAGGGACAGGGATTCATGAACACTGAAGCTTTCTTT. Protein: CSVEGQGFMNTEAFF.

This chain uses TRBV5-1 with TRBJ2-3; D could derive from TRBD1 or TRBD2 (5 bases each). Per germline, CDR1 SGHRS and CDR2 YFSETQ. The CDR3 is 15 amino acids. Trimming pared 3 bases from V and 5 bases from J, leaving 16 bases between. CDR3 residues: CASSSPRGPGDTQYF. The CDR3 DNA reads TGCGCCAGCAGCTCCCCCCGGGGCCCTGGAGATACGCAGTATTTT.

With respect to this clone: The same CDR3 is also encoded by other DNA sequences in this sample. The chain is built from TRBV6-5 and TRBJ2-7, with TRBD1 matching 8 bases. Germline CDR1 is MNHEY and CDR2 is SVGAGI. The length of the CDR3 is 12 residues. J gave up 3 bases and V 6 bases, and 1 base lay outside the gene matches. Here the CDR3 DNA reads TGTGCCAGCAGCACAGGGGGCTACGAGCAGTACTTC. It encodes CASSTGGYEQYF.

Notes on this clone: The same CDR3 is also encoded by other DNA sequences in this sample. The rearrangement joins TRBV11-2 to TRBJ2-7; 7 nucleotides agree with TRBD1. Per germline, CDR1 SGHAT and CDR2 FQNNGV. With 1 base clipped from V and 1 base from J, the junction kept 4 bases outside the gene matches. CDR3 length: 15 amino acids. The CDR3: CASSLVSGGSYEQYF. The CDR3 DNA reads as TGTGCCAGCAGCTTAGTCTCAGGGGGTTCCTACGAGCAGTACTTC.

The J gene is TRBJ2-7, the V gene TRBV6-6, with D hard to call. The germline V gene encodes CDR1 MNHNY and CDR2 SVGAGI (reference sequence). V was cut by 0 bases and J by 0 bases, with 12 bases left in between. The CDR3 is made up of 16 amino acids. The CDR3 protein is CASSYSGKTHSYEQYF. The CDR3 nucleotides are TGTGCCAGCAGTTACTCGGGGAAGACCCACTCCTACGAGCAGTACTTC.

The rearrangement joins TRBV18 to TRBJ1-5; possible D gene TRBD1, 6 bases. V shed 3 bases and J shed 1 base, with 19 bases lying between them. The CDR3 loop spans 18 amino acids. Germline values: CDR1 KGHSH, CDR2 LQKENI. CDR3 DNA: TGTGCCAGCTCACCGAGAAGGGGGAGCGGGGTGAGCAATCAGCCCCAGCATTTT. As protein: CASSPRRGSGVSNQPQHF. Variable domain in full (rest from reference TRBV18 and TRBJ1-5): NAGVMQNPRHLVRRRGQEARLRCSPMKGHSHVYWYRQLPEEGLKFMVYLQKENIIDESGMPKERFSAEFPKEGPSILRIQQVVRGDSAAYFCASSPRRGSGVSNQPQHFGDGTRLSIL.

V is TRBV27 and J is TRBJ2-7; TRBD2 matches 10 bases. V lost 5 bases, J lost 4 bases, and 8 bases stayed unmatched. This CDR3 is 15 amino acids long. CDR1 and CDR2 from the germline V gene are MNHEY and SMNVEV (reference sequence). CDR3 sequence: CASSAPTSGSYEQYF. In DNA, the CDR3 is TGTGCCAGCAGTGCACCGACTAGCGGGTCTTACGAGCAGTACTTC.